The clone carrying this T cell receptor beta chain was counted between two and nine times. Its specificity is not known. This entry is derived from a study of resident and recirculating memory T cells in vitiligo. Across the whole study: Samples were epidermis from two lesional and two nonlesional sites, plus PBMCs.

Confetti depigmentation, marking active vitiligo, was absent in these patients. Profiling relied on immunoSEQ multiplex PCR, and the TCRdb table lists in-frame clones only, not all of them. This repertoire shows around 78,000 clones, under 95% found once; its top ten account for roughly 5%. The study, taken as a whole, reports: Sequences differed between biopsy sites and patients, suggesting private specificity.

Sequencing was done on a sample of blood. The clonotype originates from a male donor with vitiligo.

The CDR3, as DNA: TGTGCCAGCAGCTTGGGACTAGCGGGAGGCGAGCAGTACTTC. Translation gives CASSLGLAGGEQYF. This chain links TRBV7-2 with TRBJ2-7; 15 nucleotides line up with TRBD2. Germline assignment: CDR1 SGHTA and CDR2 FQGNSA. J gave up 6 bases and V 3 bases, and 0 bases lay outside the gene matches. The CDR3 has 14 residues.